One sample yielded the 9 T cell receptor beta chains listed below, sequenced in a study of CD8 T cells in ankylosing spondylitis. Each CDR3 protein gets one entry after TCRdb re-called the 5' RACE reads with MiXCR. The data contain 150,000 to 200,000 distinct CDR3 sequences, more than 9% of them seen just once; the ten biggest clones take up 25% to 35%. The sequenced sample was blood, either unsorted or a sorted T cell fraction (not recorded which). The source is a male donor with ankylosing spondylitis or in good health (not recorded which).

This clonotype was seen more than once but under ten times. This chain uses TRBV7-9 with TRBJ1-1; D unclear. This CDR3 has 15 amino acids. Trimming pared 1 base from V and 4 bases from J, leaving 13 bases between. Germline V gene data show CDR1 as SEHNR and CDR2 as FQNEAQ (reference sequence). The CDR3 region has the DNA TGTGCCAGCAGCTTAGAAGCGGGTCTCGGCACTGAAGCTTTCTTT. It yields the protein CASSLEAGLGTEAFF.

This clonotype was seen more than once but under ten times. The J gene is TRBJ2-3, the V gene TRBV6-1, with D perhaps TRBD2 (6 bases). Deletions cut 1 base from V and 1 base from J, with 12 bases between. This CDR3 spans 16 amino acids. From germline, CDR1 is MNHNS and CDR2 SASEGT. CDR3 residues: CASSEGGGAGTDTQYF. The CDR3 nucleotides read TGTGCCAGCAGTGAAGGCGGCGGGGCAGGCACAGATACGCAGTATTTT.

The V call is TRBV7-8, the J call TRBJ2-7; TRBD2 is a possible D gene (5 bases). The ends were cut back, 5 bases at V and 0 bases at J, with 14 bases in the middle. This CDR3 comprises 15 residues. The germline CDR1 and CDR2 sequences are SGHVS and FQNEAQ. CDR3 in amino acids: CASSKEASFSYEQYF. The DNA for the CDR3 is TGTGCCAGCAGCAAGGAGGCCTCATTCTCCTACGAGCAGTACTTC.

This clonotype was observed many times. The V gene is TRBV5-1, the J gene TRBJ2-1; weak D call: TRBD2 (5 bases). Trimming took off 3 bases at V and 6 bases at J, with 13 bases between the two ends. The CDR3 contains 14 residues. Germline CDR1 SGHRS, CDR2 YFSETQ. CDR3 bases: TGCGCCAGCAGCTCGGTGGCTCGGGGCAATGAGCAGTTCTTC. This codes for CASSSVARGNEQFF. Together with reference TRBV5-1 and TRBJ2-1, the CDR3 gives the full variable domain: KAGVTQTPRYLIKTRGQQVTLSCSPISGHRSVSWYQQTPGQGLQFLFEYFSETQRNKGNFPGRFSGRQFSNSRSEMNVSTLELGDSALYLCASSSVARGNEQFFGPGTRLTVL.

The V and J genes are TRBV7-2 and TRBJ2-3; a possible D gene is TRBD2 (7 bases). V lost 1 base and J lost 9, with 17 bases in between. The germline gives CDR1 SGHTA, CDR2 FQGNSA. This CDR3 contains 15 residues. CDR3 loop: CASSLDGGQTRTQYF. As DNA, the CDR3 is TGTGCCAGCAGCTTAGACGGGGGGCAGACTAGGACGCAGTATTTT.

This clonotype was seen many times. The junction does not match germline at one end; this may be a read error. This rearrangement joins TRBV20-1 to TRBJ2-5, with TRBD1 identical over 8 bases. CDR1 and CDR2 from the germline V gene are DFQATT and SNEGSKA (reference sequence). This CDR3 region has 11 residues. The CDR3 sequence is CSARWQGADSF. In DNA, the CDR3 is TGCAGTGCTAGATGGCAGGGGGCCGACAGCTTC.

This clonotype was counted ten times or more. The V and J genes are TRBV7-2 and TRBJ2-1; 10 bases are shared with TRBD2. From germline, CDR1 is SGHTA and CDR2 FQGNSA. CDR3 size: 14 residues. After removal of 6 bases from V and 7 bases from J, the junction contained 6 bases not matched to a gene. The CDR3 loop reads CASRLAGVGNEQFF. The CDR3 DNA reads TGTGCCAGCAGGCTAGCGGGAGTGGGGAATGAGCAGTTCTTC.

There are many counts of this clonotype. The rearrangement joins TRBV29-1 to TRBJ2-3, with D possibly matching TRBD1 (6 bases). The CDR3 has 13 amino acids. CDR1 and CDR2 (germline): SQVTM, ANQGSEA. Trimming removed 6 bases at V and 5 bases at J, with 15 bases between. The CDR3 here is CSVGTQGQDTQYF. The DNA for the CDR3 is TGCAGCGTCGGGACGCAGGGGCAAGATACGCAGTATTTT.

J is TRBJ2-1 and V is TRBV20-1; D unresolved. CDR3 length equals 16 residues. Germline V lookup: CDR1 DFQATT, CDR2 SNEGSKA (reference sequence). Trimming pared 1 base from V and 2 bases from J, leaving 15 bases between. CDR3 residues: CSARVTRTGPYNEQFF. CDR3 in DNA: TGCAGTGCTAGAGTTACACGAACTGGGCCCTACAATGAGCAGTTCTTC.